A single sample is the source of the 4 T cell receptor beta chains below, sequenced in a study of tissue T cells after allogeneic stem cell transplantation. Time point given: mouse harvest day 14 after allogeneic transplant. Mouse grafts combined 10^7 T-cell-depleted bone marrow cells with 10^6 splenic CD5+ T cells. The assay was immunoSEQ multiplex PCR, and TCRdb's table has in-frame clones only and misses some. Among 2,000 to 3,000 clones listed, about 50% were seen once. The specimen sequenced was gut tissue. These TCRs come from a female BALB/c mouse given C57BL/6 T cells with graft-versus-host disease after an allogeneic hematopoietic cell transplant.

This clone has a single count. Any gene name here is a mouse gene name. The CDR3 goes on 1 residue after the read ends, and that part is filled in from the germline J gene. The chain couples TRBV23 to TRBJ1-1; the table's TRBD1 call for D was not verified on the DNA. Germline loops: CDR1 KGHTA, CDR2 FQNQQP. The CDR3 is 15 residues long. The CDR3 bases that were read are TGCTCCAGCAGTCAAGTCCAGGGAGGAAACACAGAAGTCTTC. It specifies CSSSQVQGGNTEVF. The entire CDR3 protein reads CSSSQVQGGNTEVFF.

There are a few counts of this clone. Mouse germline and gene names are used. The CDR3 end lies 1 residue beyond the end of the read and is filled in from the germline J gene. The chain couples TRBV12-2 to TRBJ2-4, with 11 bases identical to TRBD2. The junction had 1 base not matched to a gene; V was cut back by 0 bases and J by 0 bases. From germline, CDR1 is SGHLS and CDR2 HYDKME. The CDR3 totals 16 residues. CDR3 protein: CASSLNWGGSQNTLYF. CDR3 bases read: TGTGCCAGCTCTCTCAACTGGGGGGGCAGTCAAAACACCTTGTAC.

Regarding this clone: Germline and genes here are mouse. The CDR3 extends 1 residue past the end of the read, so its final part is completed from the germline J gene. This chain connects TRBV26 to TRBJ2-4, with D unclear. Trimming removed 2 bases from V and 0 bases from J, with 6 bases in between. CDR1 is KGHPV and CDR2 is FQNQEV in the germline V gene (reference sequence). This CDR3 comprises 14 residues. The CDR3 is CASSLMGSQNTLYF. The sequenced CDR3 bases are TGTGCCAGCAGTCTGATGGGTAGTCAAAACACCTTGTAC.

About this clone: Genes and germline are mouse. From the germline J gene comes the end of the CDR3, since the read stops 1 residue before it. The gene calls are TRBV31 and TRBJ1-6; no reliable D call. TRBJ1-6 is an open reading frame whose function is uncertain. Germline values: CDR1 GKSSPN, CDR2 SITVG. The germline V and J ends were trimmed by 0 bases and 8 bases, with 8 bases remaining between them. The CDR3 consists of 13 residues. CDR3 sequence reads: CAWSLGGDSPLYF. The covered CDR3 bases are TGTGCCTGGAGTCTGGGCGGGGATTCGCCCCTCTAC.